Listed here are 14 T cell receptor beta chains from one sample, sequenced in a study of resident and recirculating memory T cells in vitiligo. The repertoire was sequenced with immunoSEQ multiplex PCR; TCRdb's copy has only in-frame clones and lacks some. The sample includes roughly 42,000 clones, roughly 91% seen only once; the top ten take about 4.5%. Material: blood. The receptors were gathered from a male donor with vitiligo.

The chain's CDR3 is CASSFTTSGGAFEETQYF. For the CDR3, the DNA is TGTGCCAGCAGCTTCACGACTAGCGGGGGGGCCTTTGAAGAGACCCAGTACTTC. V gene TRBV7-8 combines with J gene TRBJ2-5, with TRBD2 identical over 14 bases. V was clipped by 3 bases and J by 3 bases; unmatched bases: 9. This CDR3 comprises 18 residues. CDR1 SGHVS and CDR2 FQNEAQ come from the germline V gene.

Sample share makes this clone medium-sized (0.01 to 0.1%). This chain joins TRBV28 and TRBJ1-4; D call uncertain. Trimming took 6 bases from V and 1 from J, leaving 12 bases between them. CDR1 and CDR2 (germline): MDHEN, SYDVKM. This CDR3 comprises 15 residues. Written as DNA, the CDR3 is TGTGCCAGCAGCGTCTCCGCGGGAACTAATGAAAAACTGTTTTTT. Protein sequence: CASSVSAGTNEKLFF.

V gene TRBV7-9 combines with J gene TRBJ2-7, with D perhaps matching TRBD1 (6 bases). V was trimmed by 4 bases and J by 2 bases, leaving 15 bases between them. Germline-derived CDR1 and CDR2 are SEHNR and FQNEAQ (reference sequence). This CDR3 is built from 15 residues. The CDR3 bases are TGTGCCAGCAGCTGGGGACAAAAACGGGCCTACGAGCAGTACTTC. This gives the protein CASSWGQKRAYEQYF.

V usage is TRBV5-1 and J usage is TRBJ2-7, with D possibly being TRBD1 (6 bases). The CDR3 has 14 residues. In germline, CDR1 is SGHRS, CDR2 YFSETQ. Trimming stripped 7 bases from V and 2 bases from J, with 16 bases between. DNA for the CDR3: TGCGCCAGCCGCCTTGTTGGGGGCCCCTACGAGCAGTACTTC. Encoded protein: CASRLVGGPYEQYF.

The gene calls are TRBV7-2 and TRBJ2-4; D may be TRBD2 (5 bases). CDR3 length: 12 residues. The germline V and J ends were trimmed by 1 base and 14 bases, with 12 bases remaining between them. In germline, CDR1 is SGHTA, CDR2 FQGNSA. The chain's CDR3 is CASSLDGVREYF. In DNA form, the CDR3 reads TGTGCCAGCAGCTTAGATGGGGTGAGGGAGTACTTC.

The J gene is TRBJ1-2, the V gene TRBV2; no clear D. CDR1 SNHLY and CDR2 FYNNEI come from the germline V gene. This CDR3 comprises 12 residues. V lost 3 bases and J lost 8, with 10 bases in between. CDR3 residues: CASSDRVSGYTF. In DNA, the CDR3 is TGTGCCAGCAGTGACCGGGTGTCCGGCTACACCTTC.

This clone was counted once. The CDR3: CASSPNGGGTYEQYF. The CDR3 DNA is TGTGCCAGCTCACCAAATGGGGGGGGTACCTACGAGCAGTACTTC. The V and J genes are TRBV18 and TRBJ2-7, with 7 bases fitting TRBD2. V shed 2 bases and J 2 bases; nucleotides not matched to a gene: 6. Germline V gives CDR1 KGHSH, CDR2 LQKENI. CDR3 length: 15 amino acids.

The gene calls are TRBV10-3 and TRBJ2-3, with 8 bases aligning to TRBD2. Germline lookup yields CDR1 ENHRY and CDR2 SYGVKD. V lost 8 bases to trimming and J lost 3 bases; unmatched junction nucleotides: 16. CDR3 length: 17 residues. As DNA, the CDR3 is TGTGCCATCGGCCGATCTACGGGACTAGAAGCTACAGATACGCAGTATTTT. Encoded protein: CAIGRSTGLEATDTQYF.

V and J are TRBV4-2 and TRBJ2-5; 10 positions match TRBD2. Germline lookup yields CDR1 LGHNA and CDR2 YNFKEQ. The J segment lost 3 bases and the V segment lost 1 base, leaving 5 bases of the junction unmatched. There are 16 residues in the CDR3. For the CDR3, the DNA is TGTGCCAGCAGCCAAGGGGGTAGCGGGGGGAAAGAGACCCAGTACTTC. Translated, it gives CASSQGGSGGKETQYF.

The chain employs TRBV6-1 and TRBJ1-2; no reliable D call. V was pared by 5 bases and J by 6 bases, with 13 bases between. The CDR3 is 13 amino acids. Germline loops: CDR1 MNHNS, CDR2 SASEGT. DNA of the CDR3: TGTGCCAGCAGTCTCCTTTGGGAGGATGGCTACACCTTC. Translated, it gives CASSLLWEDGYTF.

This chain links TRBV7-9 with TRBJ2-7, with D possibly TRBD1 on 6 matching bases. This CDR3 contains 15 residues. V was pared by 5 bases and J by 0 bases, with 14 bases between. Germline loops: CDR1 SEHNR, CDR2 FQNEAQ (reference sequence). The CDR3, as DNA: TGTGCCAGCAGCGCTCCCTCGGGACACTCCTACGAGCAGTACTTC. Translating gives CASSAPSGHSYEQYF.

The chain carries TRBV5-8 and TRBJ1-5; D is ambiguous. Per the germline V gene, CDR1 is SGHTS and CDR2 is YDEGEE. The V gene lost 0 bases and the J gene lost 10 bases, with 8 bases spanning the gap. CDR3 length: 12 residues. CDR3 coding DNA: TGTGCCAGCAGCTTGGCTGAGGGTCCCCAGCATTTT. Residues: CASSLAEGPQHF.

The table lists this clone with a count of one. The chain uses TRBV19 and TRBJ1-4; tentative D call: TRBD1 (5 bases). Trimming shortened V by 2 bases and J by 7 bases, and 14 bases separated the two germline ends. The CDR3 is made up of 15 amino acids. The germline V gene encodes CDR1 LNHDA and CDR2 SQIVND (reference sequence). The CDR3 DNA is TGTGCCAGTAGTATAATGGCGGGACGGGGTGAAAAACTGTTTTTT. This encodes CASSIMAGRGEKLFF.

The chain couples TRBV29-1 to TRBJ1-4, with TRBD1 matching 8 bases. In germline, CDR1 is SQVTM, CDR2 ANQGSEA. The CDR3 spans 14 residues. V dropped 5 bases and J dropped 7; count of bases not matched to a gene: 9. This chain's CDR3 is CSVIGTGGGEKLFF. CDR3 nucleotide sequence: TGCAGCGTTATAGGGACAGGAGGGGGTGAAAAACTGTTTTTT.